A selection of T cell receptor beta chains follows, all from one sample in a study of cytomegalovirus exposure and HLA in healthy donors. The data were produced by immunoSEQ multiplex PCR, yet TCRdb's version contains in-frame clones alone and is incomplete. This table holds about 140,000 clones. Sequenced material: PBMCs. The receptor set was obtained from a woman aged 18-29 years in good health and CMV-seronegative. CDR3s include the opening cysteine and the closing phenylalanine or tryptophan. Each record gives: V gene, CDR3 length, CDR3 protein.

>TRBV6-4|14
CASSDSRGSTEAFF
>TRBV7-9|13
CASSLDSNTEAFF
>TRBV5-1|15
CASSLGWQGAKGYTF
>TRBV7-9|13
CASRLTPNYGYTF
>TRBV30|12
CAWSVLAQPQHF
>TRBV2|15
CASSQDTGGGTEAFF
>TRBV7-8|11
CASSSYPVQYF
>TRBV7-6|15
CASSLEAGGPSEQFF
>TRBV14|15
CASSQDLGTGWKLFF
>TRBV6-6|15
CASSYSAGGYNEQFF